This passage covers 22 T cell receptor beta chains from one sample sequenced in a study of blood T cell repertoires in COVID-19. The assay was immunoSEQ multiplex PCR, and TCRdb's table has in-frame clones only and misses some. The sample holds approximately 160,000 clones, about 85% seen once. What was sequenced was peripheral blood. Receptors were obtained from a man aged 55 to 69 who had recovered from COVID-19.

The chain joins TRBV7-9 to TRBJ1-1; D gene uncertain. The V gene lost 11 bases and the J gene lost 4 bases, with 14 bases spanning the gap. Germline loops: CDR1 SEHNR, CDR2 FQNEAQ (reference sequence). The CDR3 sequence is 12 residues long. The CDR3 DNA sequence: TGTGCCCTAGACGGAGCAAGCACTGAAGCTTTCTTT. Encoded protein: CALDGASTEAFF.

Here the CDR3 DNA reads TGTGCCAGCAGCCCGTTAAACACTGAAGCTTTCTTT. Its protein product is CASSPLNTEAFF. This chain uses TRBV7-9 with TRBJ1-1; the D is unclear. Germline assignment: CDR1 SEHNR and CDR2 FQNEAQ (reference sequence). Trimming pared 5 bases from V and 2 bases from J, leaving 6 bases between. The CDR3 has 12 amino acids.

The chain employs TRBV6-5 and TRBJ1-5, with TRBD1 matching 9 bases. The germline V gene has CDR1 MNHEY and CDR2 SVGAGI. CDR3 length equals 14 residues. V lost 6 bases to trimming and J lost 1 base; unmatched junction nucleotides: 1. CDR3: CASRGTGSNQPQHF. Here the CDR3 DNA reads TGTGCCAGCAGAGGGACAGGGAGCAATCAGCCCCAGCATTTT.

This clone appeared a few times. The V gene is TRBV6-6, the J gene TRBJ2-7, with D unclear. Trimming shortened V by 0 bases and J by 0 bases, and 9 bases separated the two germline ends. The CDR3 contains 15 residues. From germline, CDR1 is MNHNY and CDR2 SVGAGI (reference sequence). The chain's CDR3 is CASSYSERNSYEQYF. CDR3 nucleotide sequence: TGTGCCAGCAGTTACTCGGAGAGGAACTCCTACGAGCAGTACTTC.

The rearrangement links TRBV7-3 to TRBJ2-1; 9 bases match TRBD2. CDR1 is SGHTA, CDR2 FQGTGA, per germline. This CDR3 is built from 16 residues. V gave up 2 bases and J gave up 3 bases; unmatched junction bases: 5. CDR3 sequence reads: CASSLVYSGGYNEQFF. As DNA, the CDR3 is TGTGCCAGCAGCTTAGTTTATAGCGGGGGCTACAATGAGCAGTTCTTC. The whole variable domain, filled in from reference TRBV7-3 and TRBJ2-1, reads GAGVSQTPSNKVTEKGKYVELRCDPISGHTALYWYRQSLGQGPEFLIYFQGTGAADDSGLPNDRFFAVRPEGSVSTLKIQRTERGDSAVYLCASSLVYSGGYNEQFFGPGTRLTVL.

This chain joins TRBV5-1 and TRBJ1-2; TRBD1 matches 9 bases. Trimming at V came to 2 bases and at J to 6 bases, leaving 2 bases not matched to a gene. Germline V gives CDR1 SGHRS, CDR2 YFSETQ. The CDR3 spans 13 residues. This CDR3 reads CASSLTGGDGYTF. The CDR3 DNA follows: TGCGCCAGCAGCTTAACAGGGGGCGATGGCTACACCTTC.

The sample holds a few counts of this clone. The gene calls are TRBV18 and TRBJ1-1; 7 positions match TRBD1. The CDR3 is 12 amino acids. Trimming took 5 bases from V and 5 from J; bases not matched to a gene: 2. Germline values: CDR1 KGHSH, CDR2 LQKENI. The CDR3 nucleotides are TGTGCCAGCTCAGGGACAGAAACTGAAGCTTTCTTT. Translation gives CASSGTETEAFF.

The chain employs TRBV3-1 (or the pseudogene TRBV3-2) and TRBJ1-6; D gene unclear. The CDR3 has 12 residues. Germline CDR1 is LGHDT and CDR2 is YNNKEL (reference sequence). The V end lost 0 bases, the J end lost 10 bases, and 4 bases lay between the germline ends. The CDR3 DNA is TGTGCCAGCAGCCAAGATCTGTCACCCCTCCACTTT. Protein product: CASSQDLSPLHF.

This clone was seen only once. This rearrangement joins TRBV9 to TRBJ2-6; a possible D gene is TRBD2 (6 bases). The V gene lost 0 bases and the J gene lost 1 base, with 23 bases spanning the gap. The CDR3 spans 21 residues. CDR1 is SGDLS, CDR2 YYNGEE, per germline. This CDR3 is CASSVATSTSFSSSGANVLTF. The CDR3 nucleotides are TGTGCCAGCAGCGTAGCCACCAGCACTAGCTTCTCCTCGTCTGGGGCCAACGTCCTGACTTTC.

The rearrangement joins TRBV6-5 to TRBJ1-2, with TRBD1 matching 9 bases. This CDR3 region has 14 residues. CDR1 is MNHEY, CDR2 SVGAGI, per germline. The V gene end was trimmed by 2 bases and the J gene end by 5 bases; junction bases not matched to a gene: 3. CDR3 protein: CASSYDRGFYGYTF. In DNA, the CDR3 is TGTGCCAGCAGTTACGACAGGGGGTTTTATGGCTACACCTTC.

The V gene is TRBV6-2 or TRBV6-3, the J gene TRBJ1-6; 8 bases map to TRBD1. Germline loops: CDR1 MNHEY, CDR2 SVGEGT. With V trimmed by 0 bases and J by 7 bases, 2 bases remained unmatched. This CDR3 spans 15 amino acids. CDR3 amino acids: CASSYSDRENSPLHF. CDR3 in DNA: TGTGCCAGCAGTTACTCGGACAGGGAGAATTCACCCCTCCACTTT.

This chain links TRBV28 with TRBJ1-2; 11 nucleotides line up with TRBD1. The CDR3 has 13 residues. In germline, CDR1 is MDHEN, CDR2 SYDVKM. The junction had 5 bases not matched to a gene; V was cut back by 3 bases and J by 11 bases. Here the CDR3 reads CASSFSGTGGYTF. The CDR3 DNA sequence: TGTGCCAGCAGTTTTAGTGGGACAGGGGGATACACCTTC.

The chain recombines TRBV6-2 or TRBV6-3 with TRBJ2-7; TRBD1 matches 7 bases. V shed 2 bases and J 3 bases; nucleotides not matched to a gene: 10. CDR1 and CDR2 (germline): MNHEY, SVGEGT. This CDR3 comprises 16 residues. This CDR3 is CASSYSQGVPFYEQYF. In DNA form, the CDR3 reads TGTGCCAGCAGTTACAGCCAGGGGGTTCCCTTCTACGAGCAGTACTTC.

V gene TRBV4-1 combines with J gene TRBJ2-1; tentative D call: TRBD2 (7 bases). Trimming left V 0 bases short and J 6 bases short, with 24 bases between. CDR1 is MGHRA, CDR2 YSYEKL, per germline. The CDR3 contains 19 residues. The CDR3, as DNA: TGCGCCAGCAGCCAAGATAAATCAAAGTCGGGGGGCCGGTCCAATGAGCAGTTCTTC. Translation: CASSQDKSKSGGRSNEQFF.

This chain links TRBV18 with TRBJ2-5; D not resolved. Germline values: CDR1 KGHSH, CDR2 LQKENI. The V and J ends lost 1 base and 1 base respectively, with 10 bases between them. The length of the CDR3 is 15 residues. In nucleotides, the CDR3 is TGTGCCAGCTCACCACGTGGAGCCATCCAAGAGACCCAGTACTTC. It codes for CASSPRGAIQETQYF. Using reference TRBV18 and TRBJ2-5 for the parts outside the CDR3, the full variable domain is NAGVMQNPRHLVRRRGQEARLRCSPMKGHSHVYWYRQLPEEGLKFMVYLQKENIIDESGMPKERFSAEFPKEGPSILRIQQVVRGDSAAYFCASSPRGAIQETQYFGPGTRLLVL.

The rearrangement links TRBV6-5 to TRBJ1-6, with D perhaps TRBD1 (6 bases). The CDR3 is made up of 16 amino acids. CDR1 and CDR2 from the germline V gene are MNHEY and SVGAGI. The ends were cut back, 2 bases at V and 8 bases at J, with 16 bases in the middle. CDR3 region: CASSYGSQGSYSPLHF. CDR3 bases: TGTGCCAGCAGTTACGGGTCACAGGGATCCTATTCACCCCTCCACTTT.

This sequence joins TRBV6-2 or TRBV6-3 and TRBJ1-2; TRBD1 matches at 8 bases. Germline CDR1 reads MNHEY; CDR2 reads SVGEGT. Losses at the gene ends were 0 bases for V and 3 bases for J; bases not matched to a gene: 3. The CDR3 spans 15 residues. CDR3 DNA: TGTGCCAGCAGTTACTCCCCAGGGGGCGACTATGGCTACACCTTC. It encodes CASSYSPGGDYGYTF.

This chain connects TRBV15 to TRBJ2-5; no reliable D call. There are 15 residues in the CDR3. V lost 0 bases, J lost 5 bases, and 13 bases lay in between. Germline CDR1 and CDR2: LNHNV and YYDKDF (reference sequence). CDR3 in amino acids: CATSREYSKVETQYF. CDR3 sequence (DNA): TGTGCCACCAGCAGAGAGTACAGCAAGGTGGAGACCCAGTACTTC. Full variable domain (rest looked up from reference TRBV15 and TRBJ2-5): DAMVIQNPRYQVTQFGKPVTLSCSQTLNHNVMYWYQQKSSQAPKLLFHYYDKDFNNEADTPDNFQSRRPNTSFCFLDIRSPGLGDTAMYLCATSREYSKVETQYFGPGTRLLVL.

Here the CDR3 DNA reads TGTGCCAGCAGCCTTCGGACTAGCGGGGTATATTACAATGAGCAGTTCTTC. This translates into CASSLRTSGVYYNEQFF. This chain connects TRBV5-4 to TRBJ2-1; 12 bases fit TRBD2. Per the germline V gene, CDR1 is SGHNT and CDR2 is YYREEE (reference sequence). This CDR3 has 17 residues. Trimming at V came to 4 bases and at J to 4 bases, leaving 9 bases not matched to a gene.

V is TRBV5-8 and J is TRBJ1-1, with 10 bases matching TRBD1. Germline trimming cut 6 bases from V and 4 bases from J; bases unmatched to any gene: 3. Germline CDR1 is SGHTS and CDR2 is YDEGEE. The CDR3 runs to 13 residues. The CDR3: CASTRTGGTEAFF. CDR3 nucleotides: TGTGCCAGCACCCGGACAGGGGGCACTGAAGCTTTCTTT.

This chain joins TRBV24-1 and TRBJ2-2; 7 bases fit TRBD1. J gave up 3 bases and V 4 bases, and 4 bases lay outside the gene matches. Per the germline V gene, CDR1 is KGHDR and CDR2 is SFDVKD. The CDR3 loop spans 15 amino acids. CDR3 DNA: TGTGCCACCAGTGAGGCTGGACAGGACACCGGGGAGCTGTTTTTT. This gives the protein CATSEAGQDTGELFF.

The J gene is TRBJ1-5, the V gene TRBV15; tentatively, D is TRBD1 (6 bases). Trimming removed 0 bases from V and 0 bases from J, with 12 bases in between. This CDR3 has 17 residues. CDR1 is LNHNV and CDR2 is YYDKDF in the germline V gene (reference sequence). The CDR3 is CATSRERAGDSNQPQHF. The CDR3 DNA sequence: TGTGCCACCAGCAGAGAACGGGCAGGGGATAGCAATCAGCCCCAGCATTTT. The variable domain in full, completed from reference TRBV15 and TRBJ1-5, reads DAMVIQNPRYQVTQFGKPVTLSCSQTLNHNVMYWYQQKSSQAPKLLFHYYDKDFNNEADTPDNFQSRRPNTSFCFLDIRSPGLGDTAMYLCATSRERAGDSNQPQHFGDGTRLSIL.